The rows below give T cell receptor beta chains drawn from one sample of a study of T cell responses to AZD1222 COVID-19 vaccine. Clones were read by immunoSEQ multiplex PCR, and TCRdb kept only the in-frame ones, dropping some. Of approximately 100,000 clones in the sample, more than 75% were seen once. The starting material was peripheral blood, obtained 28 days after the second AZD1222 dose. The receptors were gathered from an adult who received the AZD1222 COVID-19 vaccine. Both conserved end residues are part of each CDR3. Fields, in order: clone size, D gene, J gene, V gene, CDR3 DNA, CDR3 protein. A D gene is named only where the DNA matches it firmly. Clone size is not always given. Where it is, it says once, few, many or a class for expanded clones.

-	-	TRBJ2-7	TRBV19	TGTGCCAGTAGTGTCGGGACACTTGACATCTACGAGCAGTACTTC	CASSVGTLDIYEQYF
-	TRBD1	TRBJ2-7	TRBV5-6	TGTGCCAGCAGCTGGGGGACAGGGGGAATCTCCTACGAGCAGTACTTC	CASSWGTGGISYEQYF
-	-	TRBJ2-1	TRBV12-3/TRBV12-4	TGTGCCAGCAGTCGGACTAACAATGAGCAGTTCTTC	CASSRTNNEQFF
once	-	TRBJ2-2	TRBV13	TGTGCCAGCAGCTTCGGGCACACGCTAGTTTCGGTTGAGACCGGGGAGCTGTTTTTT	CASSFGHTLVSVETGELFF
once	TRBD1	TRBJ1-2	TRBV4-3	TGCGCCAGCAGCCCCATGGCCACAGGGGGCCATGGCTACACCTTC	CASSPMATGGHGYTF
once	TRBD1	TRBJ2-1	TRBV19	TGTGCCAGTAGTATGGGACAGGGTCTGTACGATGAGCAGTTCTTC	CASSMGQGLYDEQFF
-	TRBD1	TRBJ1-5	TRBV28	TGTGCCAGCCTAGGGACAGGCCCCGGGGGCAATCAGCCCCAGCATTTT	CASLGTGPGGNQPQHF
-	-	TRBJ2-1	TRBV11-3	TGTGCCAGCAGCCGCGACCCCCCAAGTCACTGCTACAATGAGCAGTTCTTC	CASSRDPPSHCYNEQFF
-	TRBD1	TRBJ1-2	TRBV11-3	TGTGCCATAAAACAGGGGGCAAACTATGGCTACACCTTC	CAIKQGANYGYTF
-	-	TRBJ2-7	TRBV9	TGTGCCAGCAGCGTAGGCGGGACATCGGACGAGCAGTACTTC	CASSVGGTSDEQYF
-	-	TRBJ1-1	TRBV5-1	TGCGCCAGCAGCTCTCTCCGGTTTAGAAGGGACTTCGGGGGGACTGAAGCTTTCTTT	CASSSLRFRRDFGGTEAFF
-	-	TRBJ2-7	TRBV5-4	TGTGCCAGCAGCTTTCTGTCGGGAGAGCAGTACTTC	CASSFLSGEQYF
-	TRBD2	TRBJ2-7	TRBV18	TGTGCCAGCTCACCAGGGGCGGGAGACTCCTACGAGCAGTACTTC	CASSPGAGDSYEQYF
-	-	TRBJ2-4	TRBV3-1/TRBV3-2	TGTGCCAGCAGCCAAGATATGGGGAACATTCAGTACTTC	CASSQDMGNIQYF
few	TRBD1	TRBJ1-2	TRBV10-2	TGCGCCAGCAGCCCACCGACAGGGGTCTTTGGCTACACCTTC	CASSPPTGVFGYTF
-	-	TRBJ2-4	TRBV3-1/TRBV3-2	TGTGCCAGCAGCCCCGAGGTCGGAAACATTCAGTACTTC	CASSPEVGNIQYF
-	TRBD2	TRBJ2-7	TRBV27	TGTGCCAGCAGTTTGCTACTAGCGGGAACCTACGAGCAGTACTTC	CASSLLLAGTYEQYF